Listed here are 24 T cell receptor beta chains from one sample, sequenced in a study of vaccination and CD4 T cells after COVID-19. What these receptors recognize is not known. The sample's treatment: approximately 11-day PBMC culture with coronavirus spike peptide pools or control peptides (ViraFEST assay). An Oncomine TCR Beta short-read assay was used to sequence the DNA from cultured CD4+ T cells. Via MiXCR, TCRdb re-called the PCR reads, giving one row per CDR3 protein. The sample consists of about 14,000 distinct CDR3 sequences, around 60% of them appearing once. Sequencing was performed on CD4+ T cells from blood, cultured in vitro. All receptors derive from a human donor who had recovered from COVID-19.

The sample holds one count of this clonotype. The V call is TRBV6-1, the J call TRBJ1-2; 8 bases are a match to TRBD1. This CDR3 comprises 15 residues. V lost 6 bases, J lost 7 bases, and 13 bases stayed unmatched. CDR1 MNHNS and CDR2 SASEGT come from the germline V gene. CDR3 nucleotides: TGTGCCAGCAGGCGAATGGACAGGGCTTTTTCTGGCTACACCTTC. It translates to CASRRMDRAFSGYTF.

A few counts support this clonotype. DNA of the CDR3: TGTGCCAGCAGTTTATCACGAGTTCAGGGCCAAGAGACCCAGTACTTC. It specifies CASSLSRVQGQETQYF. The chain joins TRBV27 to TRBJ2-5; D is possibly TRBD1 (5 bases). V was cut by 0 bases and J by 1 base, with 12 bases left in between. The CDR3 is 16 amino acids. CDR1 is MNHEY, CDR2 SMNVEV, per germline (reference sequence).

The chain recombines TRBV5-1 with TRBJ1-1; 8 bases match TRBD1. V was clipped by 4 bases and J by 4 bases; unmatched bases: 6. CDR1 SGHRS and CDR2 YFSETQ come from the germline V gene. The CDR3 has 14 residues. CDR3 in DNA: TGCGCCAGCAGCCAGGGACAGGTGGGCACTGAAGCTTTCTTT. Residues: CASSQGQVGTEAFF.

This clonotype was detected only a few times. This chain connects TRBV15 to TRBJ1-1; D gene unclear. From germline, CDR1 is LNHNV and CDR2 YYDKDF (reference sequence). The V end was cut by 1 base, the J end by 1 base, with 7 bases between. The CDR3 covers 14 residues. CDR3 DNA: TGTGCCACCAGCAGAGCAGAATCGAACACTGAAGCTTTCTTT. Translation gives CATSRAESNTEAFF.

The CDR3 nucleotides read TGTGCCAGTAGTTCCGGACAGGTCGGCTTACAGCCCCAGCATTTT. It translates to CASSSGQVGLQPQHF. This chain links TRBV19 with TRBJ1-5; 7 nucleotides align to TRBD1. The CDR3 has 15 residues. Germline values: CDR1 LNHDA, CDR2 SQIVND (reference sequence). Trimming took 5 bases from V and 7 from J; bases not matched to a gene: 11.

V gene TRBV30 combines with J gene TRBJ2-2, with D possibly TRBD2 on 6 matching bases. CDR3 size: 13 residues. Germline V gene lookup returns CDR1 GTSNPN and CDR2 SVGIG (reference sequence). Trimming took 0 bases from V and 6 from J, leaving 8 bases between them. Written as DNA, the CDR3 is TGTGCCTGGAGTGTGGGGGGTCCCGGGGAGCTGTTTTTT. Its protein product is CAWSVGGPGELFF.

This clonotype has a handful of counts. V gene TRBV20-1 combines with J gene TRBJ2-5; 8 nucleotides line up with TRBD1. CDR1 and CDR2 from the germline V gene are DFQATT and SNEGSKA (reference sequence). Losses at the gene ends were 4 bases for V and 2 bases for J; bases not matched to a gene: 9. The CDR3 has 15 residues. CDR3 sequence reads: CSAKAPGGGQETQYF. The CDR3 DNA follows: TGCAGTGCTAAGGCCCCAGGGGGCGGACAAGAGACCCAGTACTTC.

The genes are TRBV12-3 or TRBV12-4 and TRBJ1-2; tentative D call: TRBD1 (5 bases). The CDR3 has 13 amino acids. Trimming cost V 6 bases and J 4 bases, with 12 bases left between them. The CDR3 DNA is TGTGCCAGCAGCCAGGGCCAGGCCTATGGCTACACCTTC. Translating it yields CASSQGQAYGYTF.

Only a few counts were recorded for this clonotype. The chain employs TRBV27 and TRBJ1-2, with D possibly matching TRBD1 (6 bases). V lost 10 bases to trimming and J lost 2 bases, with 14 bases between them. Germline values: CDR1 MNHEY, CDR2 SMNVEV (reference sequence). The CDR3 loop spans 13 amino acids. The CDR3 spells CATRGGANYGYTF. The CDR3 DNA is TGTGCCACCCGGGGGGGGGCCAACTATGGCTACACCTTC.

The chain combines TRBV6-2 or TRBV6-3 with TRBJ1-1; D is ambiguous. The CDR3 is 14 residues long. V was cut by 8 bases and J by 0 bases, with 13 bases left in between. Germline V CDR1 and CDR2: MNHEY, SVGEGT. CDR3 in amino acids: CASQDGQLNTEAFF. DNA for the CDR3: TGTGCCAGCCAGGACGGGCAGCTGAACACTGAAGCTTTCTTT.

V and J are TRBV18 and TRBJ2-4; no clear D gene. Germline-derived CDR1 and CDR2 are KGHSH and LQKENI. This CDR3 is built from 14 residues. V dropped 0 bases and J dropped 8 bases, with 11 bases sitting between them. The CDR3 DNA reads as TGTGCCAGCTCACCACCGGTTGGTGGGGACATTCAGTACTTC. This encodes CASSPPVGGDIQYF.

V is TRBV5-3 and J is TRBJ2-3; D is unclear. Being an ORF, TRBV5-3 has a function that is uncertain. Trimming pared 8 bases from V and 3 bases from J, leaving 13 bases between. The CDR3 is 13 amino acids. This CDR3 is CASSTDTTDTQYF. The CDR3 nucleotides read TGTGCCAGCAGCACCGACACGACAGATACGCAGTATTTT.

The V call is TRBV23-1, the J call TRBJ1-2, with TRBD1 identical over 9 bases. TRBV23-1 is reported as an ORF; its role is uncertain. The V and J ends lost 0 bases and 8 bases, in that order; junction bases with no gene match: 7. The CDR3 has 15 amino acids. The CDR3 sequence is CASSQSPTGGGGYTF. In DNA form, the CDR3 reads TGCGCCAGCAGTCAATCCCCCACAGGGGGCGGCGGCTACACCTTC.

In its sample, this clonotype was seen once. The chain employs TRBV7-9 and TRBJ1-4; 10 nucleotides line up with TRBD1. Germline V gene lookup returns CDR1 SEHNR and CDR2 FQNEAQ (reference sequence). With V trimmed by 5 bases and J by 5 bases, 14 bases remained unmatched. The CDR3 loop spans 18 amino acids. The chain's CDR3 is CASSLGWTGGRVNEKLFF. CDR3 in DNA: TGTGCCAGCAGCCTCGGTTGGACAGGGGGTAGAGTCAATGAAAAACTGTTTTTT.

J is TRBJ1-2 and V is TRBV12-3 or TRBV12-4; the D is unclear. Trimming pared 3 bases from V and 8 bases from J, leaving 19 bases between. CDR3 length: 15 amino acids. Here the CDR3 DNA reads TGTGCCAGCAGTTTGAGGTCAGGCGGCCGTTGGGGCTACACCTTC. Its translation is CASSLRSGGRWGYTF.

In its sample, this clonotype was seen once. For the CDR3, the DNA is TGTGCCAGCAGTTACGCCGAGACAGGGTACAATCAGCCCCAGCATTTT. The encoded protein is CASSYAETGYNQPQHF. The genes are TRBV6-2 or TRBV6-3 and TRBJ1-5; TRBD1 aligns across 7 bases. Looked up from germline, CDR1 is MNHEY and CDR2 is SVGEGT. With 2 bases clipped from V and 3 bases from J, the junction kept 7 bases outside the gene matches. The length of the CDR3 is 16 residues.

The CDR3 sequence: CASSELSGRASDTQYF. The CDR3 DNA is TGTGCCAGCAGCGAACTTAGCGGGAGGGCTTCAGATACGCAGTATTTT. This chain links TRBV3-1 with TRBJ2-3, with 11 bases fitting TRBD2. There are 16 residues in the CDR3. The germline CDR1 and CDR2 sequences are LGHDT and YNNKEL (reference sequence). The trim removed 5 bases at V and 4 bases at J, leaving 8 bases unmatched.

This clonotype was seen a handful of times. The CDR3: CSARDRRGASNYGYTF. In DNA, the CDR3 is TGCAGTGCTAGAGATCGGCGGGGCGCCTCCAACTATGGCTACACCTTC. The V call is TRBV20-1, the J call TRBJ1-2; D might be TRBD1 (5 bases). The germline V gene encodes CDR1 DFQATT and CDR2 SNEGSKA (reference sequence). The CDR3 totals 16 residues. V lost 0 bases and J 2 bases, leaving 16 bases between the germline ends.

CDR3 sequence (DNA): TGTGCCTGCCGAGTCGGCCCCAACACTGAAGCTTTCTTT. This encodes CACRVGPNTEAFF. The J gene is TRBJ1-1, the V gene TRBV30, with unresolved D. V was clipped by 6 bases and J by 2 bases, with 13 bases between them. The CDR3 contains 13 residues. Germline loops: CDR1 GTSNPN, CDR2 SVGIG (reference sequence).

This clonotype was detected only a few times. V gene TRBV6-1 combines with J gene TRBJ1-2; the D is unclear. The CDR3 is 17 amino acids. The germline gives CDR1 MNHNS, CDR2 SASEGT. The germline V and J ends were trimmed by 7 bases and 6 bases, with 27 bases remaining between them. The CDR3 nucleotides read TGTGCCAGCAACCTAAGATGGCCAGCCACCCTTTCGGATGGCTACACCTTC. Residues: CASNLRWPATLSDGYTF.

The chain employs TRBV6-1 and TRBJ2-2, with D tentatively TRBD1 or TRBD2 (5 bases each). Trimming left V 10 bases short and J 7 bases short, with 13 bases between. The CDR3 sequence is 12 residues long. CDR1 is MNHNS, CDR2 SASEGT, per germline. CDR3 DNA: TGTGCCACATCCTGGGGGAGCGGGGAGCTGTTTTTT. Translated: CATSWGSGELFF.

This clonotype was seen only once. This rearrangement joins TRBV12-3 or TRBV12-4 to TRBJ1-5; TRBD1 agrees at 7 bases. Trimming cost V 5 bases and J 6 bases; bases outside gene matches: 7. The CDR3 spans 14 residues. CDR3 nucleotides: TGTGCCAGCAGTCTCCGACAGGGAGGTCAGCCCCAGCATTTT. Translated, it gives CASSLRQGGQPQHF.

V gene TRBV7-6 combines with J gene TRBJ1-2, with 10 bases aligning to TRBD1. CDR1 and CDR2 from the germline V gene are SGHVS and FNYEAQ. J gave up 7 bases and V 5 bases, and 7 bases lay outside the gene matches. The CDR3 has 14 residues. The CDR3 loop is CASSVGQGVFGYTF. CDR3 in DNA: TGTGCCAGCAGCGTTGGACAGGGGGTGTTTGGCTACACCTTC.

This clonotype showed up just a few times. The chain recombines TRBV2 with TRBJ1-1; D is undetermined. Germline V gene data show CDR1 as SNHLY and CDR2 as FYNNEI. V lost 6 bases and J 2 bases, leaving 10 bases between the germline ends. The CDR3 spans 13 residues. CDR3 region: CASRKEGNTEAFF. The DNA of the CDR3 is TGTGCCAGCAGGAAGGAGGGCAACACTGAAGCTTTCTTT.